Shown below are 14 T cell receptor beta chains from a single sample sequenced in a study of T cell responses to AZD1222 COVID-19 vaccine. Measured with immunoSEQ multiplex PCR; TCRdb has only the in-frame clones, and not every one. The data contain some 150,000 clones, about 91% of them seen just once; the ten biggest clones take up 2% to 2.5%. Sequencing was performed on peripheral blood, taken on day 0 of AZD1222 vaccination. Receptors originate from an adult in good health.

This chain connects TRBV6-2 or TRBV6-3 to TRBJ1-5; unclear D gene. This CDR3 has 15 residues. Germline-derived CDR1 and CDR2 are MNHEY and SVGEGT. Trimming left V 6 bases short and J 0 bases short, with 12 bases between. In nucleotides, the CDR3 is TGTGCCAGCAGCTCCGCCGCGGATAGCAATCAGCCCCAGCATTTT. Amino acid sequence: CASSSAADSNQPQHF.

The V gene is TRBV5-4, the J gene TRBJ2-7, with a tentative D call TRBD2 (5 bases). This CDR3 comprises 16 residues. From germline, CDR1 is SGHNT and CDR2 YYREEE (reference sequence). Trimming took off 3 bases at V and 3 bases at J, with 19 bases between the two ends. CDR3 loop: CASSWGVGASSYEQYF. The CDR3 bases are TGTGCCAGCAGCTGGGGAGTCGGAGCGTCCAGCTACGAGCAGTACTTC.

This clone has a single count. V gene TRBV6-5 combines with J gene TRBJ1-3, with unresolved D. The CDR3 consists of 15 residues. Trimming shortened V by 7 bases and J by 0 bases, and 13 bases separated the two germline ends. Germline lookup yields CDR1 MNHEY and CDR2 SVGAGI. The CDR3 is CASTMGINSGNTIYF. The CDR3 DNA follows: TGTGCCAGCACCATGGGGATTAACTCTGGAAACACCATATATTTT.

This sequence joins TRBV13 and TRBJ1-1; no clear D. This CDR3 is built from 14 residues. Germline V lookup: CDR1 PRHDT, CDR2 FYEKMQ (reference sequence). Trimming took 5 bases from V and 3 from J, leaving 13 bases between them. The CDR3 loop reads CASSGIGWDTEAFF. CDR3 sequence (DNA): TGTGCCAGCAGCGGGATTGGATGGGACACTGAAGCTTTCTTT.

The chain joins TRBV19 to TRBJ2-3; TRBD2 is a possible D gene (6 bases). From germline, CDR1 is LNHDA and CDR2 SQIVND (reference sequence). V gave up 5 bases and J gave up 3 bases, with 21 bases separating them. The length of the CDR3 is 17 residues. CDR3 in amino acids: CASSPWPSSVITDTQYF. The CDR3 DNA reads as TGTGCCAGTAGTCCCTGGCCGTCTAGCGTAATAACAGATACGCAGTATTTT.

This rearrangement joins TRBV5-4 to TRBJ2-7; 7 bases line up with TRBD2. This CDR3 spans 16 amino acids. The junction had 17 bases not matched to a gene; V was cut back by 4 bases and J by 7 bases. Per germline, CDR1 SGHNT and CDR2 YYREEE (reference sequence). The CDR3 loop is CASSQRGLTSWGEQYF. CDR3 sequence (DNA): TGTGCCAGCAGCCAGAGAGGCTTGACTAGCTGGGGAGAGCAGTACTTC.

V and J are TRBV5-5 and TRBJ1-5; D call uncertain. The CDR3 runs to 14 residues. Trimming took 4 bases from V and 2 from J, leaving 10 bases between them. Germline CDR1 SGHKS, CDR2 YYEKEE (reference sequence). This chain's CDR3 is CASSIWGGNQPQHF. DNA of the CDR3: TGTGCCAGCAGCATATGGGGTGGCAATCAGCCCCAGCATTTT.

The genes are TRBV7-8 and TRBJ2-7, with 7 bases aligning to TRBD2. CDR1 is SGHVS and CDR2 is FQNEAQ in the germline V gene. The CDR3 totals 13 residues. The J segment lost 6 bases and the V segment lost 5 bases, leaving 7 bases of the junction unmatched. CDR3 sequence: CASSRGGSGEQYF. The CDR3 DNA reads as TGTGCCAGCAGCCGAGGCGGGAGCGGCGAGCAGTACTTC.

This clone was detected only once. The chain couples TRBV19 to TRBJ1-1; TRBD1 matches at 7 bases. This CDR3 spans 13 amino acids. Germline CDR1 and CDR2: LNHDA and SQIVND (reference sequence). The junction had 3 bases not matched to a gene; V was cut back by 7 bases and J by 1 base. CDR3 protein: CASNYRGNTEAFF. The CDR3 DNA follows: TGTGCCAGTAACTACAGGGGGAACACTGAAGCTTTCTTT.

This chain links TRBV11-3 with TRBJ2-5, with D possibly being TRBD1 or TRBD2 (5 bases each). Germline CDR1 and CDR2: SGHNT and YENEEA. The CDR3 is made up of 13 amino acids. Trimming removed 3 bases at V and 5 bases at J, with 10 bases between. Here the CDR3 DNA reads TGTGCCAGCAGCTTGATCGGGGCCGAGACCCAGTACTTC. Protein product: CASSLIGAETQYF.

CDR3 in amino acids: CASSHDRGVHEQYF. Here the CDR3 DNA reads TGTGCCAGCAGCCACGACAGGGGAGTCCACGAGCAGTACTTC. This chain joins TRBV7-9 and TRBJ2-7; 8 positions match TRBD1. CDR3 size: 14 residues. Germline lookup yields CDR1 SEHNR and CDR2 FQNEAQ (reference sequence). J gave up 5 bases and V 5 bases, and 8 bases lay outside the gene matches.

This chain joins TRBV25-1 and TRBJ1-2; TRBD1 is a possible D gene (5 bases). Per germline, CDR1 MGHDK and CDR2 SYGVNS. The length of the CDR3 is 14 residues. Trimming pared 4 bases from V and 3 bases from J, leaving 12 bases between. The CDR3 nucleotides are TGTGCCAGCAGTGGACGGAGGGGCGACTATGGCTACACCTTC. Protein product: CASSGRRGDYGYTF.

The chain recombines TRBV29-1 with TRBJ1-3; no definite D call. Germline CDR1 is SQVTM and CDR2 is ANQGSEA. V dropped 4 bases and J dropped 0 bases, with 10 bases sitting between them. The CDR3 covers 14 residues. The CDR3 spells CSVANRLSGNTIYF. In DNA, the CDR3 is TGCAGCGTTGCGAACAGACTCTCTGGAAACACCATATATTTT. Together with reference TRBV29-1 and TRBJ1-3, the CDR3 gives the full variable domain: SAVISQKPSRDICQRGTSLTIQCQVDSQVTMMFWYRQQPGQSLTLIATANQGSEATYESGFVIDKFPISRPNLTFSTLTVSNMSPEDSSIYLCSVANRLSGNTIYFGEGSWLTVV.

V usage is TRBV7-9 and J usage is TRBJ1-6, with D possibly matching TRBD1 (6 bases). The CDR3 has 15 residues. Germline V gene lookup returns CDR1 SEHNR and CDR2 FQNEAQ (reference sequence). The germline V and J ends were trimmed by 5 bases and 7 bases, with 15 bases remaining between them. The CDR3 region is CASSPWTEANSPLHF. CDR3 in DNA: TGTGCCAGCAGCCCCTGGACAGAAGCGAATTCACCCCTCCACTTT.